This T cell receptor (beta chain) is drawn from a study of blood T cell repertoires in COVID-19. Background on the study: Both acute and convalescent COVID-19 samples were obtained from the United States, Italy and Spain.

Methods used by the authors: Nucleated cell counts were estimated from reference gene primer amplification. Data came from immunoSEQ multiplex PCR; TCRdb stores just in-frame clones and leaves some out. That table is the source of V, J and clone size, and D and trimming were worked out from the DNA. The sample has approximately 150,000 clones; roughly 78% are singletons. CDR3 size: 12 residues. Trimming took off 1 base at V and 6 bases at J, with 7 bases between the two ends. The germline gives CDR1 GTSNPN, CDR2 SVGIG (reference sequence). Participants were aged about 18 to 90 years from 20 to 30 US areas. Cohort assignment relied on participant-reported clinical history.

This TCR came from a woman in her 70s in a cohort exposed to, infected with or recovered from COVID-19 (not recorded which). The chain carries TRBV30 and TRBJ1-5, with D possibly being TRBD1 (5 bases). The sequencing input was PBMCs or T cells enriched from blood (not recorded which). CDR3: CAWSGQGQPQHF. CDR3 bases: TGTGCCTGGAGTGGTCAGGGTCAGCCCCAGCATTTT.